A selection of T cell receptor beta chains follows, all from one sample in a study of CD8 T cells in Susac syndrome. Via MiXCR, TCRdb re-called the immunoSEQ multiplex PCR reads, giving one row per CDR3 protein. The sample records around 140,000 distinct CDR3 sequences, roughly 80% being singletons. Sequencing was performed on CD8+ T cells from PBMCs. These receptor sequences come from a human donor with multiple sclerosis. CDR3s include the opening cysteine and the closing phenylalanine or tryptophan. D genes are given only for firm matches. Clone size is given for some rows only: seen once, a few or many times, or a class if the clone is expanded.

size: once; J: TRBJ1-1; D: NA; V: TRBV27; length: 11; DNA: TGTGCCACCAAAAGGGGCACTGAAGCTTTCTTT; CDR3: CATKRGTEAFF
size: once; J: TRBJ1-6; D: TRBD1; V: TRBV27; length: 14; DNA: TGTGCCAGCAGTCAGACAGGGGCTAATTCACCCCTCCACTTT; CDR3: CASSQTGANSPLHF
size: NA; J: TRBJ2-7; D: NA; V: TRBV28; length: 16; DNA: TGTGCCAGCAGCACTCGGGTCGGCAGGGCCCCCTACGAGCAGTACTTC; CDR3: CASSTRVGRAPYEQYF
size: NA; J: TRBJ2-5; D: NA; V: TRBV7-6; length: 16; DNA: TGTGCCAGCAGCTCACCGACAGGACTGGCGCAAGAGACCCAGTACTTC; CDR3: CASSSPTGLAQETQYF
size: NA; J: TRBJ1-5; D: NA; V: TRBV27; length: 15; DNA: TGTGCCAGCAGCAAGGGTTCCTCAGGGAATCAGCCCCAGCATTTT; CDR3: CASSKGSSGNQPQHF
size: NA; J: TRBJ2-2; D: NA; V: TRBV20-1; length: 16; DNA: TGCAGTGCTAGCCTACAGGGGAGGGGAGTGGACGGGGAGCTGTTTTTT; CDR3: CSASLQGRGVDGELFF
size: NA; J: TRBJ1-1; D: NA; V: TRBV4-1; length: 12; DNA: TGCGCCAGCAGCCAGAAGGGCACTGAAGCTTTCTTT; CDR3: CASSQKGTEAFF
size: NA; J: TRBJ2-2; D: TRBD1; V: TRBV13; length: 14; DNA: TGTGCCAGCAGCCCGGGACAGGGGGCCGGGGAGCTGTTTTTT; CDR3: CASSPGQGAGELFF
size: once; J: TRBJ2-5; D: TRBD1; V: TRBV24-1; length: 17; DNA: TGTGCCACCAGTGAAGCCGGGACAGGCAACCTACAAGAGACCCAGTACTTC; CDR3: CATSEAGTGNLQETQYF
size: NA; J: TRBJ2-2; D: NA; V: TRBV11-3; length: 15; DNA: TGTGCCAGCAGCTTCCGAGAAATAAGAACCGGGGAGCTGTTTTTT; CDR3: CASSFREIRTGELFF
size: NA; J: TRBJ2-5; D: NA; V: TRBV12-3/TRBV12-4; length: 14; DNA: TGTGCCAGCAGTTTGTTTGAGGTTCAGGAGACCCAGTACTTC; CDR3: CASSLFEVQETQYF
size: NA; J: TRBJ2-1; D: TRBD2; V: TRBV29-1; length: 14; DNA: TGCAGCGGATGGGAGGGAGGAACCTACAATGAGCAGTTCTTC; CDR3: CSGWEGGTYNEQFF
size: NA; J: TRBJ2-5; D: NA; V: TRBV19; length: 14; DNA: TGTGCCAGTAGTAACGGGGGAGCTCTAGAGACCCAGTACTTC; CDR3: CASSNGGALETQYF
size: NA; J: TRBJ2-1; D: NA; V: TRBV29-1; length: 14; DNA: TGCAGCGTTGCATGGGCGAATCCGGACAATGAGCAGTTCTTC; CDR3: CSVAWANPDNEQFF
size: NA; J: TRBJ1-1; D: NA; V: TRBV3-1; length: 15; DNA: TGTGCCAGCAGCCAAGAGTGGGGGGTCGACACTGAAGCTTTCTTT; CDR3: CASSQEWGVDTEAFF
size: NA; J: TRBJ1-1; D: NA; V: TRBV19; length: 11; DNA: TGTGCCAGTAGTATAGCCACTGAAGCTTTCTTT; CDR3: CASSIATEAFF
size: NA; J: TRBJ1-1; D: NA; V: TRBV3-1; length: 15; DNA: TGTGCCAGCAGCCAAGAATGGGGGAAGGACACTGAAGCTTTCTTT; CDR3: CASSQEWGKDTEAFF
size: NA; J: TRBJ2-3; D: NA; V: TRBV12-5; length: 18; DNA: TGTGCTAGTGGTTTGGTGTTAGGGGGCGGGGGCTCCACAGATACGCAGTATTTT; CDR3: CASGLVLGGGGSTDTQYF
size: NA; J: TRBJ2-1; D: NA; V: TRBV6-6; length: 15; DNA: TGTGCCAGCAGTTACCCCACGGAGAGGGTCGATGAGCAGTTCTTC; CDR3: CASSYPTERVDEQFF
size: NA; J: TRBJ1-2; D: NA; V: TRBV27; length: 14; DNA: TGTGCCAGCAGCCCTCCGGACAGCTACTATGGCTACACCTTC; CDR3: CASSPPDSYYGYTF
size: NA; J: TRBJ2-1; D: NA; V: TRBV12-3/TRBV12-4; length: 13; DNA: TGTGCCAGCAGTCCCACGACTAGAAATGAGCAGTTCTTC; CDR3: CASSPTTRNEQFF
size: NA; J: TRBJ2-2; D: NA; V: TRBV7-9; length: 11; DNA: TGTGCCAGCAGCCTGAACGGGGAGCTGTTTTTT; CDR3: CASSLNGELFF
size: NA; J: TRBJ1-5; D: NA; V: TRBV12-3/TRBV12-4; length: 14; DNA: TGTGCCAGCAACCTCGGGTATAGCAATCAGCCCCAGCATTTT; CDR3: CASNLGYSNQPQHF
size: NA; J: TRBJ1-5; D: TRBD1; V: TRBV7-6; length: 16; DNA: TGTGCCAGCAGCCAAGAGACAGGGGGGCGGAATTCTCCCCAGCATTTT; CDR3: CASSQETGGRNSPQHF
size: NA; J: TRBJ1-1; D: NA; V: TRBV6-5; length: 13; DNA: TGTGCCAGCAGTTATTCAGGGTACACTGAAGCTTTCTTT; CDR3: CASSYSGYTEAFF
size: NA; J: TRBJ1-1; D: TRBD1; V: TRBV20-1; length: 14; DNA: TGCAGTGCTCCACGACAGGGGGCCTACACTGAAGCTTTCTTT; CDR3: CSAPRQGAYTEAFF
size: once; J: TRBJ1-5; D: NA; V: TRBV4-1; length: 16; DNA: TGCGCCAGCAGCCAAGCTGCGTTTGGGAACAATCAGCCCCAGCATTTT; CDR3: CASSQAAFGNNQPQHF
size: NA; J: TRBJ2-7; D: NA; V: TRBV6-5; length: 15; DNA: TGTGCCAGCAGCCCCGAGCGGGCGCAGTCGGGCGAGCAGTACTTC; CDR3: CASSPERAQSGEQYF